These 12 T cell receptor beta chains share one sample of origin, sequenced in a study of cytomegalovirus exposure and HLA in healthy donors. The PCR made use of 60 Vbeta and 13 Jbeta primers. Data came from immunoSEQ multiplex PCR; TCRdb stores just in-frame clones and leaves some out. Among 200,000 to 250,000 clones listed, 82% were seen once. The sample was PBMCs. The receptors come from a woman in her 40s in good health and CMV-seropositive.

The V and J genes are TRBV2 and TRBJ1-5, with 10 positions matching TRBD1. This CDR3 spans 14 amino acids. The germline V gene encodes CDR1 SNHLY and CDR2 FYNNEI. The ends lost 6 bases at V and 11 bases at J; junction bases unmatched: 10. This chain's CDR3 is CASSPTGGGVAQHF. The DNA of the CDR3 is TGTGCCAGCAGCCCGACAGGGGGCGGCGTGGCCCAGCATTTT.

This clone was seen only a few times. The chain couples TRBV5-1 to TRBJ2-7; 8 positions agree with TRBD1. This CDR3 is 15 amino acids long. V dropped 4 bases and J dropped 0; count of bases not matched to a gene: 6. Germline CDR1 SGHRS, CDR2 YFSETQ. The CDR3 loop reads CASSVGQASSYEQYF. CDR3 in DNA: TGCGCCAGCAGCGTGGGACAGGCTAGCTCCTACGAGCAGTACTTC.

The rearrangement links TRBV5-6 to TRBJ1-5; maybe TRBD1 (5 bases). The CDR3 has 18 amino acids. Germline CDR1 reads SGHDT; CDR2 reads YYEEEE. With 0 bases removed from V and 4 bases from J, the gap between germline ends came to 20 bases. CDR3 DNA: TGTGCCAGCAGCTTGGGTGTTCCCGGAGGGGTTTTGAATCAGCCCCAGCATTTT. Its translation is CASSLGVPGGVLNQPQHF.

The chain carries TRBV4-1 and TRBJ1-4; TRBD1 might be the D (6 bases). The CDR3 totals 17 residues. Between the trimmed V and J ends, which lost 4 bases and 7 bases, there was a span of 22 bases. Germline loops: CDR1 MGHRA, CDR2 YSYEKL. The CDR3 nucleotides are TGCGCCAGCAGCCTCTCGCGAGGGACATTCAAGGGTGAAAAACTGTTTTTT. Translated, it gives CASSLSRGTFKGEKLFF.

The chain's CDR3 is CASRLRGEDTQYF. In DNA, the CDR3 is TGTGCCAGCAGACTGCGGGGGGAGGATACGCAGTATTTT. This chain joins TRBV28 and TRBJ2-3; 8 bases fit TRBD2. The CDR3 totals 13 residues. In germline, CDR1 is MDHEN, CDR2 SYDVKM. Unmatched junction bases numbered 5, after V lost 6 bases and J lost 6 bases.

The chain links TRBV5-1 to TRBJ2-1; the D gene is possibly TRBD2 (5 bases). The CDR3 loop spans 13 amino acids. V lost 4 bases, J lost 15 bases, and 20 bases lay in between. Germline V gene lookup returns CDR1 SGHRS and CDR2 YFSETQ. The CDR3 sequence is CASSTDPRTSWFF. CDR3 coding DNA: TGCGCCAGCAGCACCGACCCCCGGACTTCCTGGTTCTTC.

The chain links TRBV9 to TRBJ2-7, with TRBD2 as a possible D gene (7 bases). Germline V gives CDR1 SGDLS, CDR2 YYNGEE. CDR3 length: 17 amino acids. Trimming took 0 bases from V and 0 from J, leaving 16 bases between them. The CDR3 DNA reads TGTGCCAGCAGCGTAGATGGGGCGGGGGCCAGCTCCTACGAGCAGTACTTC. The encoded protein is CASSVDGAGASSYEQYF.

The chain combines TRBV4-3 with TRBJ2-7, with 7 bases fitting TRBD2. This CDR3 comprises 15 residues. Germline lookup yields CDR1 LGHNA and CDR2 YSLEER. After removal of 0 bases from V and 2 bases from J, the junction contained 4 bases not matched to a gene. The CDR3 coding sequence is TGCGCCAGCAGCCAAGAATCCACTAGCGCCTACGAGCAGTACTTC. Protein: CASSQESTSAYEQYF.

The chain uses TRBV4-1 and TRBJ2-5; D is possibly TRBD1 (6 bases). The CDR3 consists of 16 residues. V was clipped by 1 base and J by 3 bases, with 15 bases between them. Germline V gives CDR1 MGHRA, CDR2 YSYEKL. The CDR3 sequence: CASSQVGNRAEETQYF. The CDR3 DNA follows: TGCGCCAGCAGCCAAGTCGGGAACAGGGCGGAAGAGACCCAGTACTTC.

The CDR3 bases are TGTGCCAGCAGCCGACAGGGGATCACCGGGGAGCTGTTTTTT. The encoded protein is CASSRQGITGELFF. The genes are TRBV14 and TRBJ2-2; TRBD1 aligns across 8 bases. This CDR3 region has 14 residues. V lost 4 bases to trimming and J lost 4 bases; unmatched junction nucleotides: 2. Germline CDR1 reads SGHDN; CDR2 reads FVKESK. Supplemented by reference TRBV14 and TRBJ2-2, the full variable domain reads EAGVTQFPSHSVIEKGQTVTLRCDPISGHDNLYWYRRVMGKEIKFLLHFVKESKQDESGMPNNRFLAERTGGTYSTLKVQPAELEDSGVYFCASSRQGITGELFFGEGSRLTVL.

The V gene is TRBV19, the J gene TRBJ1-2; a possible D gene is TRBD1 (6 bases). The CDR3 contains 14 residues. Per germline, CDR1 LNHDA and CDR2 SQIVND (reference sequence). V lost 2 bases and J 10 bases, leaving 17 bases between the germline ends. The DNA of the CDR3 is TGTGCCAGTAGTATATCCTTGGACAGATCAGACTACACCTTC. It encodes CASSISLDRSDYTF. Combining the CDR3 with reference TRBV19 and TRBJ1-2 gives the whole variable domain DGGITQSPKYLFRKEGQNVTLSCEQNLNHDAMYWYRQDPGQGLRLIYYSQIVNDFQKGDIAEGYSVSREKKESFPLTVTSAQKNPTAFYLCASSISLDRSDYTFGSGTRLTVV.

This chain uses TRBV30 with TRBJ1-5; D is undetermined. Germline V gene sequence: CDR1 GTSNPN, CDR2 SVGIG (reference sequence). The CDR3 totals 14 residues. The V end was cut by 0 bases, the J end by 1 base, with 7 bases between. The CDR3 nucleotides are TGTGCCTGGAGTGTATCGGGAAGCAATCAGCCCCAGCATTTT. Translating gives CAWSVSGSNQPQHF.